This T cell receptor beta chain was recorded in a study of T cell responses to AZD1222 COVID-19 vaccine. The assay was immunoSEQ multiplex PCR, and TCRdb's table has in-frame clones only and misses some. Here the sample spans roughly 120,000 clones, around 92% being singletons. This clone was counted a single time. The material was peripheral blood, obtained 28 days after the second AZD1222 dose. This TCR derives from an adult who received the AZD1222 COVID-19 vaccine.

CDR3 in DNA: TGTGCCAGCAGCCCCTATGTGCCCCTAGTTAGTGGGCTGGGTGAAAAACTGTTTTTT. Its translation is CASSPYVPLVSGLGEKLFF. V and J are TRBV7-9 and TRBJ1-4; D ambiguous. The V end lost 5 bases, the J end lost 7 bases, and 29 bases lay between the germline ends. Germline assignment: CDR1 SEHNR and CDR2 FQNEAQ (reference sequence). The CDR3 contains 19 residues.